These 14 T cell receptor beta chains were sequenced from one sample in a study of a mutant IDH1 vaccine in newly diagnosed glioma. The time point is: week 5, during vaccination. In the vaccine, a single dose held 300 ug of the mutant IDH1 20-mer peptide, along with topical imiquimod. TCRdb keeps only in-frame clones here, not all; method: immunoSEQ multiplex PCR. The profile shows about 83,000 clones, around 90% of them singletons. Their antigen targets remain unknown. Sequenced material: PBMCs, taken from a glioma patient whose treatment included an IDH1 peptide vaccine. Receptors were obtained from a woman between 45 and 60 years old with glioma.

This clone was recorded only once. The V and J genes are TRBV12-5 and TRBJ1-2; TRBD1 is a possible D gene (6 bases). Germline values: CDR1 LGHNT, CDR2 FRNRAP. V lost 6 bases to trimming and J lost 1 base, with 12 bases between them. The CDR3 runs 14 residues. The CDR3 bases are TGTGCTAGTGGGCCGGGACACCGTAACTATGGCTACACCTTC. This sequence encodes CASGPGHRNYGYTF.

The CDR3 reads CASSQGSGLYNEQFF. CDR3 coding DNA: TGCGCCAGCAGCCAAGGTAGCGGGCTCTACAATGAGCAGTTCTTC. The chain carries TRBV4-1 and TRBJ2-1, with 7 nucleotides matching TRBD2. Looked up from germline, CDR1 is MGHRA and CDR2 is YSYEKL. The CDR3 spans 15 residues. The V segment lost 1 base and the J segment 3 bases; nucleotides outside the gene matches: 3.

In this sample, this clone turned up a few times. The chain carries TRBV6-1 and TRBJ2-1; 13 bases are a match to TRBD2. In germline, CDR1 is MNHNS, CDR2 SASEGT. The CDR3 has 14 residues. The V and J ends lost 6 bases and 6 bases, in that order; junction bases with no gene match: 2. As DNA, the CDR3 is TGTGCCAGCAGAGGACTAGCGGGAGCCAATGAGCAGTTCTTC. Residues: CASRGLAGANEQFF.

The V call is TRBV2, the J call TRBJ1-5; 9 bases agree with TRBD1. The V gene's germline CDR1 is SNHLY and CDR2 FYNNEI. With 8 bases clipped from V and 9 bases from J, the junction kept 14 bases outside the gene matches. The CDR3 has 15 amino acids. Here the CDR3 reads CASSLRGQGGGPQHF. The CDR3 region has the DNA TGTGCCAGCTCACTACGGGGACAGGGAGGAGGGCCCCAGCATTTT. The full variable domain, completed using reference TRBV2 and TRBJ1-5, is EPEVTQTPSHQVTQMGQEVILRCVPISNHLYFYWYRQILGQKVEFLVSFYNNEISEKSEIFDDQFSVERPDGSNFTLKIRSTKLEDSAMYFCASSLRGQGGGPQHFGDGTRLSIL.

The chain uses TRBV7-8 and TRBJ2-3; tentatively, D is TRBD2 (5 bases). CDR3 size: 15 residues. Germline V gene data show CDR1 as SGHVS and CDR2 as FQNEAQ. Trimming pared 7 bases from V and 5 bases from J, leaving 19 bases between. The CDR3 loop is CASTLTDSRRDTQYF. The CDR3 region has the DNA TGTGCCAGCACCCTAACGGACTCCCGGAGAGATACGCAGTATTTT.

The rearrangement links TRBV9 to TRBJ1-2; D remains unclear. This CDR3 is 14 amino acids long. Deletions cut 0 bases from V and 4 bases from J, with 10 bases between. Germline V gene data show CDR1 as SGDLS and CDR2 as YYNGEE. CDR3 protein: CASSVDSGGYGYTF. CDR3 DNA: TGTGCCAGCAGCGTAGATTCGGGAGGCTATGGCTACACCTTC.

The chain has TRBV9 and TRBJ1-2; a weak D match, TRBD1 (5 bases). The V gene's germline CDR1 is SGDLS and CDR2 YYNGEE. The CDR3 covers 18 residues. V was trimmed by 4 bases and J by 1 base, leaving 23 bases between them. The CDR3 protein is CASSPSGLRKWGNYGYTF. Here the CDR3 DNA reads TGTGCCAGCAGCCCCTCGGGACTCAGAAAGTGGGGTAACTATGGCTACACCTTC.

The CDR3: CASSLSGGASYEQYF. DNA for the CDR3: TGTGCCAGCAGCCTCTCAGGGGGGGCCTCCTACGAGCAGTACTTC. This chain links TRBV7-3 with TRBJ2-7; D might be TRBD1 or TRBD2, each matching 7 bases. Per the germline V gene, CDR1 is SGHTA and CDR2 is FQGTGA. CDR3 length equals 15 residues. V was clipped by 5 bases and J by 0 bases, with 14 bases between them.

V and J are TRBV27 and TRBJ2-1; 8 nucleotides line up with TRBD1. This CDR3 has 17 residues. Germline loops: CDR1 MNHEY, CDR2 SMNVEV (reference sequence). J was trimmed by 4 bases and V by 6 bases; bases with no gene match: 14. CDR3 bases: TGTGCCAGCAGCCTGACAGGGGACAATCCTTTATACAATGAGCAGTTCTTC. Its protein is CASSLTGDNPLYNEQFF.

The V gene is TRBV2, the J gene TRBJ1-5; unclear D gene. The CDR3 runs to 14 residues. The germline V and J ends were trimmed by 4 bases and 0 bases, with 7 bases remaining between them. Per germline, CDR1 SNHLY and CDR2 FYNNEI. CDR3 residues: CASSGRSSNQPQHF. DNA for the CDR3: TGTGCCAGCAGTGGACGAAGTAGCAATCAGCCCCAGCATTTT. The complete variable domain, with remaining parts taken from reference TRBV2 and TRBJ1-5, reads EPEVTQTPSHQVTQMGQEVILRCVPISNHLYFYWYRQILGQKVEFLVSFYNNEISEKSEIFDDQFSVERPDGSNFTLKIRSTKLEDSAMYFCASSGRSSNQPQHFGDGTRLSIL.

The rearrangement joins TRBV28 to TRBJ1-2; D is uncertain. The CDR3 consists of 13 residues. Per the germline V gene, CDR1 is MDHEN and CDR2 is SYDVKM. V lost 5 bases and J lost 8, with 15 bases in between. This chain's CDR3 is CASSLGGVSGYTF. In DNA, the CDR3 is TGTGCCAGCAGTCTGGGCGGGGTTTCGGGCTACACCTTC.

The rearrangement links TRBV9 to TRBJ2-2; 13 bases are a match to TRBD2. The V and J ends lost 7 bases and 5 bases, in that order; junction bases with no gene match: 2. The CDR3 length is 14 residues. Germline CDR1 is SGDLS and CDR2 is YYNGEE. The DNA for the CDR3 is TGTGCCAGCCGACTAGCGGGAGGAACCGGGGAGCTGTTTTTT. Residues: CASRLAGGTGELFF.

The chain combines TRBV19 with TRBJ2-7; 9 nucleotides line up with TRBD2. Germline lookup yields CDR1 LNHDA and CDR2 SQIVND (reference sequence). The CDR3 covers 13 residues. The V segment lost 5 bases and the J segment 3 bases; nucleotides outside the gene matches: 2. This chain's CDR3 is CASSAGGRYEQYF. DNA for the CDR3: TGTGCCAGTAGTGCGGGAGGGCGCTACGAGCAGTACTTC.

The chain carries TRBV18 and TRBJ2-3; D is unresolved. In germline, CDR1 is KGHSH, CDR2 LQKENI. The CDR3 contains 14 residues. V was clipped by 3 bases and J by 2 bases, with 9 bases between them. This chain's CDR3 is CASSPGSVTDTQYF. The CDR3, as DNA: TGTGCCAGCTCACCCGGCAGCGTCACAGATACGCAGTATTTT.